The clone carrying this TCR beta chain was seen a handful of times. What it binds is not known. This sample stems from a study of cytomegalovirus exposure and HLA in healthy donors. Study in general: An early data release held tens of millions of unique TCRs from HLA-typed donors.

Germline V lookup: CDR1 SGHRS, CDR2 YFSETQ. This CDR3 is 16 amino acids long. J was trimmed by 4 bases and V by 0 bases; bases with no gene match: 9. General observations from the study: A classifier reportedly called cytomegalovirus status with high sensitivity and specificity.

Researchers ran the PCR with 60 Vbeta and 13 Jbeta primers. Sequenced by immunoSEQ multiplex PCR; TCRdb stores in-frame clones only, minus some. The data hold roughly 160,000 clones, with around four fifths observed a single time. This TCR was recovered from a man under 40 in good health and CMV-seronegative. Material for sequencing was PBMCs. The chain links TRBV5-1 to TRBJ1-2; 7 positions match TRBD1. The CDR3: CASSLAGTESFYGYTF. For the CDR3, the DNA is TGCGCCAGCAGCTTGGCCGGGACAGAATCCTTCTATGGCTACACCTTC. The whole variable domain, filled in from reference TRBV5-1 and TRBJ1-2, reads KAGVTQTPRYLIKTRGQQVTLSCSPISGHRSVSWYQQTPGQGLQFLFEYFSETQRNKGNFPGRFSGRQFSNSRSEMNVSTLELGDSALYLCASSLAGTESFYGYTFGSGTRLTVV.